The present T cell receptor (beta chain) was sequenced within a study of OX40 agonist ivuxolimab in advanced cancers. Concerning the study at large: The costimulatory receptor OX40 (CD134) was targeted by ivuxolimab, a fully human IgG2 agonistic monoclonal antibody. Intravenous ivuxolimab was administered to patients every 2 weeks at six dose levels: 0.01, 0.1, 0.3, 1.5, 3 and 10 mg/kg. The paper reports the monotherapy dose-escalation portion (N of about 51 patients) of the phase I ivuxolimab trial. Of the approximately 54 patients in dose escalation, some 20 had hepatocellular carcinoma, some 15 had melanoma, 9 had renal cell carcinoma and 9 had head and neck cancer. Partial responses occurred in three dose-escalation patients, of whom one had hepatocellular carcinoma and two had cutaneous melanoma. Peripheral TCRbeta sequencing aimed to test whether ivuxolimab altered TCR sequence diversity and caused clonal T-cell expansion. Prior anti-PD-1, anti-PD-L1 or anti-CTLA-4 therapy was permitted, and 30% to 50% of dose-escalation patients had received checkpoint inhibitors. In the dose-escalation cohort, more than 75% of patients were male, and the mean age was around 60 years, with a range of about 23 to 85. The investigation overall reported the following: Partial responders in the 0.1-3.0 mg/kg groups had among the lowest normalized peripheral clonal expansion, especially among CD8+ T cells. At doses of 0.1 to 3.0 mg/kg, clonal expansion of both CD4+ and CD8+ blood T cells was observed from baseline to week 6. Antigen specificity was not determined for the clonally expanded peripheral T cells. After ivuxolimab, CD8+ T cells had more expanded clones than CD4+ T cells on average. Low levels of normalized T-cell clonal expansion were also seen in some nonresponding patients.

To sequence the TCRbeta CDR3 region, genomic DNA was isolated from the sorted cells. The immunoSEQ Assay was used for sequencing of TCRbeta CDR3 regions. The source is immuneACCESS, and TCRdb retained only in-frame sequences with V and J called. Part of the clones is not carried over; for the studies checked, unresolved V genes explain less than half of this, and the remainder is unexplained. Across this sample there are some 73,000 clones, with approximately 86% seen only once. Around 0.75% of the sample lies in the top ten. About this clone: It lacks a known antigen. No much larger clone is present one base from it, and per-base qualities are unavailable.

Between the V and J ends, shortened by 5 bases and 0 bases respectively, the junction contains 12 bases. For CDR1 and CDR2, the germline V gene lists SGHTA and FQGTGA. The CDR3 has 15 amino acids, counting the end cysteine and phenylalanine. Here the CDR3 DNA is all that survives: 45 bases in frame from base 1. Patients with a history of autoimmune disease or receiving systemic immunosuppression were excluded from the trial. Peripheral blood for TCR sequencing was drawn from every dose cohort at baseline, at cycle 4 day 1 and at cycle 7 day 1. Samples were obtained from an open-label, multicenter, first-in-human phase I dose-escalation trial of ivuxolimab. Adults with locally advanced or metastatic melanoma, renal cell carcinoma, hepatocellular carcinoma or head and neck squamous cell carcinoma were enrolled in the trial. Before TCR sequencing, CD4+ T cells and CD8+ T cells were sorted from peripheral blood as separate populations.

Material: CD4+ or CD8+ T cells sorted from blood, obtained in a trial of the OX40 agonist ivuxolimab. In this chain, TRBV7-3 is recombined with TRBJ2-3, with TRBD1 as a weak D call on 6 bases. The receptor comes from an adult with an advanced solid tumor such as melanoma, head and neck, liver or kidney cancer. Read as DNA, the sequence is TGTGCCAGCAGCCCAGGACAGTTAAGCACAGATACGCAGTATTTT. Translated, this is CASSPGQLSTDTQYF.